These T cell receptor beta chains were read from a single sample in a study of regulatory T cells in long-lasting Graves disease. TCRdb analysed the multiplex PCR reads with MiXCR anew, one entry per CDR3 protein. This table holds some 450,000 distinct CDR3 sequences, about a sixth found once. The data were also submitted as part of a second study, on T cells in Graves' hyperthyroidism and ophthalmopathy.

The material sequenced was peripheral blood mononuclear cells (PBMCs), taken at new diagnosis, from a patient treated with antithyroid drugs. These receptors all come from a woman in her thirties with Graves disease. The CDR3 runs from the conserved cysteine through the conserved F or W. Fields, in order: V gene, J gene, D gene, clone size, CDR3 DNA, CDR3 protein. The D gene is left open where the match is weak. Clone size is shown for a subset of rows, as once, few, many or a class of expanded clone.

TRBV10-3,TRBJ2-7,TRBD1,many,TGTGCCATCAGAGGGACAGGCCACGAGCAGTACTTC,CAIRGTGHEQYF
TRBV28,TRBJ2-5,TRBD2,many,TGTGCCAGCAGTCCTGTCCAGCGGGGAGTGGAGACCCAGTACTTC,CASSPVQRGVETQYF
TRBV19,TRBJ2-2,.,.,TGTGCCAGTACCGTCCTTGAGACCGGGGAGCTGTTTTTT,CASTVLETGELFF
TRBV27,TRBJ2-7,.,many,TGTGCCAGCAGTTCTCCAAAAGAGCAGTACTTC,CASSSPKEQYF
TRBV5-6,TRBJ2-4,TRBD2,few,TGTGCCAGCAGATTACGGGGGGGCCAAAACATTCAGTACTTC,CASRLRGGQNIQYF
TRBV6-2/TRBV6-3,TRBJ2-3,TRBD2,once,TGTGCCAGCAGTCGTGGACTAGCGGACTTACAGCAGTATTTT,CASSRGLADLQQYF
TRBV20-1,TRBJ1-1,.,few,TGCAGTGCTAGAGCAGGGGACCCCAAGAACACTGAAGCTTTCTTT,CSARAGDPKNTEAFF
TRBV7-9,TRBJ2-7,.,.,TGTGCCAGCAGCTTACGGGGGGCTTACCAGCAGTACTTC,CASSLRGAYQQYF
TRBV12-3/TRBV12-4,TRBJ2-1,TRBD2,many,TGTGCCAGCAGCCCGAGACTAGCGGGACGGAATGAGCAGTTCTTC,CASSPRLAGRNEQFF
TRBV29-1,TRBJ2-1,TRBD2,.,TGCAGCGTCACTAGCGGGAGCCTAGGCGCCTACAATGAGCAGTTCTTC,CSVTSGSLGAYNEQFF
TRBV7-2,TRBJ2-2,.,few,TGTGCCAGCAGCTTAGGGGCAAATTGGGGGCAGAACACCGGGGAGCTGTTTTTT,CASSLGANWGQNTGELFF
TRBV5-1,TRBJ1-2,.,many,TGCGCCAGCAGCTCCGGGACGGAAGTTATCGGCTACACCTTC,CASSSGTEVIGYTF
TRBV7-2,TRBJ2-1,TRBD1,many,TGTGCCAGCAGCTTAGAGACAGGGTTTGGCTCCTACAATGAGCAGTTCTTC,CASSLETGFGSYNEQFF
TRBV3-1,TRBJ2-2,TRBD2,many,TGTGCCAGCAGCCAAGAGAGGCTAGCGGAATCCACCGGGGAGCTGTTTTTT,CASSQERLAESTGELFF
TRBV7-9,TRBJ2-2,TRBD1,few,TGTGCCAGCAGCAGGGGGCAGAACGGGGAGCTGTTTTTT,CASSRGQNGELFF
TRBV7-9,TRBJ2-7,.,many,TGTGCCAGCAGCTTAGTCAAGGCAGCTTCCTACGAGCAGTACTTC,CASSLVKAASYEQYF
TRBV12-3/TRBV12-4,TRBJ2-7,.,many,TGTGCCAGCAGCTTAGGGGCAGGAGCCGAGCAGTACTTC,CASSLGAGAEQYF
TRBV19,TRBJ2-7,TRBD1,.,TGTGCCAGTAGTCTTAGACTCCAGGGGGTAAGCGAGCAGTACTTC,CASSLRLQGVSEQYF
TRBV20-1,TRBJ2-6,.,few,TGCAGTGCCAAGAGGGCTAGCGATCTCTCTGGGGCCAACGTCCTGACTTTC,CSAKRASDLSGANVLTF
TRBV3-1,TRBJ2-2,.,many,TGTGCCAGCAGCCCTGCCACCGCCGGGGAGCTGTTTTTT,CASSPATAGELFF
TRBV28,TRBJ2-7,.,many,TGTGCCAGCAGTTTTTGGGACAAAACCTACGAGCAGTACTTC,CASSFWDKTYEQYF
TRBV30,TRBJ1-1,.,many,TGTGCCTGGAGTGTACTTACTCGAGAAGCTTTCTTT,CAWSVLTREAFF
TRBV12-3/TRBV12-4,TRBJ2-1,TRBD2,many,TGTGCCAGCAGAGACGGACTAGCGGGAGTGAGTGAGCAGTTCTTC,CASRDGLAGVSEQFF
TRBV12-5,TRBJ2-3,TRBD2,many,TGTGCTAGTGGTCCGGGACTAGCGGGAGGGCCCGCAGATACGCAGTATTTT,CASGPGLAGGPADTQYF
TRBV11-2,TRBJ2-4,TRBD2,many,TGTGCCAGCAGCTTGGTCCCGGGACTAGCGGAGAGAGGGGCCAAAAACATTCAGTACTTC,CASSLVPGLAERGAKNIQYF
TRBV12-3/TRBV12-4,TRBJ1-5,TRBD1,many,TGTGCCAGCAGACTACAGGGGGCGGTAGGTCAGCCCCAGCATTTT,CASRLQGAVGQPQHF
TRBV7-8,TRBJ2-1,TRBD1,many,TGTGCCAGCAGCTTAGGGGGAGGGACAGGGGCGTACAATGAGCAGTTCTTC,CASSLGGGTGAYNEQFF